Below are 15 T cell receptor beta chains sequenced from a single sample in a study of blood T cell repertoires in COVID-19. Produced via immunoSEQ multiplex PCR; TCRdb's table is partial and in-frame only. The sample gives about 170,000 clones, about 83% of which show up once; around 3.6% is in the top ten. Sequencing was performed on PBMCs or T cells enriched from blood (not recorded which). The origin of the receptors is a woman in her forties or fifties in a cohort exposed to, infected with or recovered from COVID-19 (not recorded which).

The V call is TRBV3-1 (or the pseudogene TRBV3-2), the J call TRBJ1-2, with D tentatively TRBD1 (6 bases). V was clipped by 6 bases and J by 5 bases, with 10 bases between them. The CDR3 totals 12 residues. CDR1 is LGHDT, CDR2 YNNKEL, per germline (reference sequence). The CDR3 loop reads CASSQQGYGYTF. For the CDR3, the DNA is TGTGCCAGCAGTCAACAGGGATATGGCTACACCTTC.

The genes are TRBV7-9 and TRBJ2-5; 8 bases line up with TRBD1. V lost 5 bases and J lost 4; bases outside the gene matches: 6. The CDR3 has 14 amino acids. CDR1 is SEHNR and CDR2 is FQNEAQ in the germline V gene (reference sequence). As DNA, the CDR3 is TGTGCCAGCAGCCCGAGACAGGGGTCAGAGACCCAGTACTTC. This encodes CASSPRQGSETQYF.

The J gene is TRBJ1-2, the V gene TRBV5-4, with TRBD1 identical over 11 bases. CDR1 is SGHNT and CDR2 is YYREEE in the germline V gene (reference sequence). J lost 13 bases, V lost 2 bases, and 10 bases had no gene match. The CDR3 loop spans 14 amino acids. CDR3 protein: CASSFDGTGGTGTF. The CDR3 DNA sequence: TGTGCCAGCAGCTTTGACGGGACAGGGGGGACAGGCACCTTC.

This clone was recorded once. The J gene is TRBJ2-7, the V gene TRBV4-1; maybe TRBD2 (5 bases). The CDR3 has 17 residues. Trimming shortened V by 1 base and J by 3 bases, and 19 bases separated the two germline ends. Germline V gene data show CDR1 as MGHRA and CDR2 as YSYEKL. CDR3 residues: CASSQVGFGDFDYEQYF. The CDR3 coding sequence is TGCGCCAGCAGCCAAGTGGGGTTCGGGGATTTTGACTACGAGCAGTACTTC.

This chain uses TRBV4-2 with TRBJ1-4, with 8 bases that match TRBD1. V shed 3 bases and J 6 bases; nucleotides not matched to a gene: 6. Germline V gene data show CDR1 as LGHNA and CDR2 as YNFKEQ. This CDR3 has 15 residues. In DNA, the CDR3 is TGTGCCAGCAGCCAGCCACAGGGGGAACATGAAAAACTGTTTTTT. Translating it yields CASSQPQGEHEKLFF.

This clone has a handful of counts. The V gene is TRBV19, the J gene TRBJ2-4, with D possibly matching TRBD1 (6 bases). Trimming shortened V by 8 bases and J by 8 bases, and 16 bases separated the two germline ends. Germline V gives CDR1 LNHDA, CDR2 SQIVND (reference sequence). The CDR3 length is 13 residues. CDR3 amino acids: CASSGTIWDIQYF. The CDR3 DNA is TGTGCCAGTTCCGGGACAATATGGGACATTCAGTACTTC.

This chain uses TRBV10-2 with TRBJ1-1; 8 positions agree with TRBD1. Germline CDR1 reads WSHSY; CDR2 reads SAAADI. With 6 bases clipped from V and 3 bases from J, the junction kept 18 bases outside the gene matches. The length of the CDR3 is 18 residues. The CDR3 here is CASRAQPAGQVRHTEAFF. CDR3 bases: TGCGCCAGCAGGGCACAACCCGCGGGACAGGTTAGGCACACTGAAGCTTTCTTT.

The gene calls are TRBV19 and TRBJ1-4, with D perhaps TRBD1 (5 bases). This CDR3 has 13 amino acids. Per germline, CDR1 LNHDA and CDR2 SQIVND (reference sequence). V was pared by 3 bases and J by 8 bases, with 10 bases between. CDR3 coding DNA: TGTGCCAGTAGTATGGGGGGGACCGAAAAACTGTTTTTT. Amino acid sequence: CASSMGGTEKLFF.

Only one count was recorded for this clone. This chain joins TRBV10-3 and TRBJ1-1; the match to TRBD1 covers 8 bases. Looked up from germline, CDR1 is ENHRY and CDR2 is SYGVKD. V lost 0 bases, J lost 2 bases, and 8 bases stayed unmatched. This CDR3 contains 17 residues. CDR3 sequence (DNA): TGTGCCATCAGTGAGTCGGCAGGGGGCGCAGGAAACACTGAAGCTTTCTTT. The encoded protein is CAISESAGGAGNTEAFF.

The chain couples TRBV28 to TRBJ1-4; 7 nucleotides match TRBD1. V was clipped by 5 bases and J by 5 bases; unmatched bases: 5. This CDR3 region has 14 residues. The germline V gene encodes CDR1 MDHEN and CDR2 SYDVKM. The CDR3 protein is CASSPGTANEKLFF. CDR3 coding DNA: TGTGCCAGCAGTCCCGGGACAGCGAATGAAAAACTGTTTTTT.

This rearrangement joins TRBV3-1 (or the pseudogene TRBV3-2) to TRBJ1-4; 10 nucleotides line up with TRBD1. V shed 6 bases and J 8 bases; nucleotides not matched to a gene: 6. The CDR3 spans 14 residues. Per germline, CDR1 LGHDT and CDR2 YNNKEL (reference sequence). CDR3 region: CASRRQGAEEKLFF. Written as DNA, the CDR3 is TGTGCCAGCAGGCGACAGGGGGCCGAGGAAAAACTGTTTTTT.

The CDR3 nucleotides read TGTGCCAGCCCCCAAGACAGGGGATCGGAGCAGTTCTTC. It encodes CASPQDRGSEQFF. V usage is TRBV3-1 (or the pseudogene TRBV3-2) and J usage is TRBJ2-1, with 8 bases that match TRBD1. Germline V lookup: CDR1 LGHDT, CDR2 YNNKEL (reference sequence). V dropped 8 bases and J dropped 10; count of bases not matched to a gene: 10. This CDR3 spans 13 amino acids.

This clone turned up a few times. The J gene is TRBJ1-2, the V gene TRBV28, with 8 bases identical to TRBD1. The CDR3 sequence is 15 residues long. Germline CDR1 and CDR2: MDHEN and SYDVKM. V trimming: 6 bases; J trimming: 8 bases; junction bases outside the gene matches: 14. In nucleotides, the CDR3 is TGTGCCAGCAGATACGACAGGGGTCCCGCGGGGGGCTACACCTTC. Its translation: CASRYDRGPAGGYTF.

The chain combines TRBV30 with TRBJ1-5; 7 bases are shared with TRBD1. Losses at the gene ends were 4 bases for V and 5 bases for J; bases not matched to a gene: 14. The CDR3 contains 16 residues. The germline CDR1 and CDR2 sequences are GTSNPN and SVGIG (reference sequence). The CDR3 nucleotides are TGTGCCTGGACCCCCTCCAGAGGGGGCGCGGATCAGCCCCAGCATTTT. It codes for CAWTPSRGGADQPQHF.

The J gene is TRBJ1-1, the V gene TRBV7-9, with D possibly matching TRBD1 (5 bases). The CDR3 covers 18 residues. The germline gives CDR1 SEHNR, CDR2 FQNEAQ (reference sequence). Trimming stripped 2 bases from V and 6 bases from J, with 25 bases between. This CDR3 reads CASSLSARGNLAFAEAFF. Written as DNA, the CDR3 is TGTGCCAGCAGCTTATCCGCTAGGGGAAACTTGGCGTTCGCTGAAGCTTTCTTT.